This T cell receptor (beta chain) emerged from a study of blood T cell repertoires in COVID-19. Turning to the study itself: The samples span acute and convalescent COVID-19 from the United States, Italy and Spain. PBMCs, B-cell-depleted T cells, or T cells were the source of the cDNA or gDNA that made up the material.

V shed 1 base and J shed 5 bases, with 11 bases lying between them. This CDR3 has 14 amino acids. Germline CDR1 is LNHDA and CDR2 is SQIVND (reference sequence). Authors' methods: Reference gene primer amplification gave estimated nucleated cell counts. Sequenced by immunoSEQ multiplex PCR; TCRdb stores in-frame clones only, minus some. V, J and clone size are taken as reported in that table, and D and trimming were inferred from the DNA itself. Seen here are about 34,000 clones, about 92% observed once, and the top ten hold about 21%. The chain carries TRBV19 and TRBJ1-1; D might be TRBD1 (5 bases). Sequenced input: peripheral blood. This receptor was identified in a man older than 75 with acute or convalescent COVID-19. The CDR3 region has the DNA TGTGCCAGTAGTATAGGCCGGGGGAATACTGAAGCTTTCTTT. Protein: CASSIGRGNTEAFF.